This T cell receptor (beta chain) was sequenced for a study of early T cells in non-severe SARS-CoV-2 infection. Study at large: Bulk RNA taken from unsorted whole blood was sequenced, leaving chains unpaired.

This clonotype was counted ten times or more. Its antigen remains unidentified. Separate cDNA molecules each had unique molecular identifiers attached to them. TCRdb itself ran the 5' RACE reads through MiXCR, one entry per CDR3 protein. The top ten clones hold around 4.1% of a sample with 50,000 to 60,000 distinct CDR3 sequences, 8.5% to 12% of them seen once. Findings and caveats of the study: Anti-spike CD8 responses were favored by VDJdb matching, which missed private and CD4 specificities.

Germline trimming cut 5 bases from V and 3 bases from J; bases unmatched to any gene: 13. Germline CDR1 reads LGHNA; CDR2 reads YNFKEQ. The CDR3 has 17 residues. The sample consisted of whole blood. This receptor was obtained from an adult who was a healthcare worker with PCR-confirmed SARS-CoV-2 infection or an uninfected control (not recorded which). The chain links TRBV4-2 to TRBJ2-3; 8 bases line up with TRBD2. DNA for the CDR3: TGTGCCAGCAGCGAGTGGCGGGGGGTCCTTGGAACAGATACGCAGTATTTT. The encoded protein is CASSEWRGVLGTDTQYF.